This is a list of T cell receptor beta chains from one sample in a study of PD-1 blockade in classical Hodgkin lymphoma. Assay used: immunoSEQ multiplex PCR; TCRdb lists only in-frame clones, some missing. The repertoire consists of 72,000 or so clones, with 85% to 95% occurring once and the leading ten covering around 8.5%. The material was peripheral blood mononuclear cells (PBMCs), obtained at baseline. These TCRs come from a human donor with classical Hodgkin lymphoma. Each CDR3 is given with its conserved first and last residue. D genes are given only for firm matches. Not all rows give a size; the values are once, few, many and, for expanded clones, a class.

j_call clone_size d_call v_call cdr3_aa cdr3_nt
TRBJ1-2 - - TRBV18 CASSPSERGGYGYTF TGTGCCAGCTCACCATCTGAGAGGGGCGGCTATGGCTACACCTTC
TRBJ2-1 - TRBD2 TRBV9 CASSLGTSGNEQFF TGTGCCAGCAGCCTCGGGACTAGTGGCAATGAGCAGTTCTTC
TRBJ2-1 few - TRBV10-3 CAISQGPNNEQFF TGTGCCATCAGCCAAGGACCGAACAATGAGCAGTTCTTC
TRBJ2-7 - - TRBV18 CASSPPHRAEQYF TGTGCCAGCTCACCACCTCACAGGGCCGAGCAGTACTTC
TRBJ1-5 - TRBD1 TRBV19 CASSPDRGGRNNQPQHF TGTGCCAGTAGCCCGGACAGGGGAGGTCGGAACAATCAGCCCCAGCATTTT
TRBJ2-1 - - TRBV27 CASSPGPPGEFF TGTGCCAGCAGCCCCGGGCCCCCGGGGGAGTTCTTC
TRBJ1-5 - - TRBV9 CASSVGGAGSNQPQHF TGTGCCAGCAGCGTAGGAGGCGCAGGTAGCAATCAGCCCCAGCATTTT
TRBJ2-1 - - TRBV7-8 CASTPGTVLGREQFF TGTGCCAGCACGCCAGGGACCGTCCTGGGGCGTGAGCAGTTCTTC
TRBJ2-7 - - TRBV28 CASSLVLLNQHEQYF TGTGCCAGCAGTTTAGTATTGCTGAACCAACACGAGCAGTACTTC
TRBJ1-3 - - TRBV10-3 CAISEGATGNTIYF TGTGCCATCAGTGAGGGGGCAACTGGAAACACCATATATTTT
TRBJ1-2 - TRBD1 TRBV30 CAWSAGTGGSGYTF TGTGCCTGGAGTGCAGGGACAGGGGGAAGTGGCTACACCTTC
TRBJ2-7 - - TRBV7-3 CASSSPTRQARHEQYF TGTGCCAGCAGCTCCCCTACCCGACAGGCTCGTCACGAGCAGTACTTC
TRBJ2-7 - - TRBV27 CATRGHSYEQYF TGTGCCACTAGGGGACACTCCTACGAGCAGTACTTC
TRBJ2-1 - TRBD2 TRBV30 CAWKSRLAGYNEQFF TGTGCCTGGAAATCCCGACTAGCGGGGTACAATGAGCAGTTCTTC
TRBJ2-7 once - TRBV4-3 CASSQVGGQPYEQYF TGCGCCAGCAGCCAAGTGGGGGGACAGCCTTACGAGCAGTACTTC
TRBJ1-3 - - TRBV6-5 CASSYGDGNTIYF TGTGCCAGCAGTTATGGAGACGGAAACACCATATATTTT
TRBJ2-7 - - TRBV11-2 CASSSLRGLGEQYF TGTGCCAGCAGCTCGCTTCGGGGGCTGGGAGAGCAGTACTTC
TRBJ2-7 - - TRBV27 CASSLSYRTFYEQYF TGTGCCAGCAGTTTATCGTACCGGACTTTCTACGAGCAGTACTTC